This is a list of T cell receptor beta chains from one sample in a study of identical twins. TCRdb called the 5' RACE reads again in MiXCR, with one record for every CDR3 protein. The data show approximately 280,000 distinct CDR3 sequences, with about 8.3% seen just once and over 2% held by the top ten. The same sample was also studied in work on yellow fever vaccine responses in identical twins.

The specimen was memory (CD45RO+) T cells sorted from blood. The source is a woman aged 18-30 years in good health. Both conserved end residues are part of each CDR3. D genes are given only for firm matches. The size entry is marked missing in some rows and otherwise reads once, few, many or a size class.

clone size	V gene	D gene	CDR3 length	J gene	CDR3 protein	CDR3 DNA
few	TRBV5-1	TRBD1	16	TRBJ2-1	CASSLGGGTGLNEQFF	TGCGCCAGCAGCCTAGGTGGCGGGACAGGTTTAAATGAGCAGTTCTTC
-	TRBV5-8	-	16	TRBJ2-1	CASSLDRLSSYNEQFF	TGTGCCAGCAGCTTGGACCGGTTAAGCTCCTACAATGAGCAGTTCTTC
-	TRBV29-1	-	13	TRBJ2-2	CSGGTGRTGELFF	TGCAGCGGCGGGACCGGTAGGACCGGGGAGCTGTTTTTT
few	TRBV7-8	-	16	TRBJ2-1	CASSLGHGRGYNEQFF	TGTGCCAGCAGCTTAGGCCACGGGCGGGGCTACAATGAGCAGTTCTTC
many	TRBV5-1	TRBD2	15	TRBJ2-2	CASSSPSGRAGELFF	TGCGCCAGCAGCTCCCCTAGCGGGAGAGCCGGGGAGCTGTTTTTT
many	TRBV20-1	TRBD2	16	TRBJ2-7	CSARALGTSDSYEQYF	TGCAGTGCTAGGGCTTTAGGGACTAGCGACTCCTACGAGCAGTACTTC
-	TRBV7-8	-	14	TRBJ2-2	CARSFNRVGGELFF	TGTGCCCGCAGCTTCAACAGGGTTGGCGGGGAGCTGTTTTTT
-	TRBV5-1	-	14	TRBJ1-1	CASARDGLNTEAFF	TGCGCCAGCGCCCGGGACGGCTTGAACACTGAAGCTTTCTTT
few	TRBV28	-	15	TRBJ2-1	CASSLWGSTNNEQFF	TGTGCCAGCAGTTTATGGGGATCGACAAACAATGAGCAGTTCTTC
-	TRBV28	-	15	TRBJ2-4	CASSTDRGNRDIQYF	TGTGCCAGCAGTACGGACCGCGGCAATCGAGACATTCAGTACTTC
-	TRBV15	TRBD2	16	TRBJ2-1	CATSFGTSGIYNEQFF	TGTGCCACCAGTTTCGGGACTAGCGGGATTTACAATGAGCAGTTCTTC
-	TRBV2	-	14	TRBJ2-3	CASSEGRREDTQYF	TGTGCCAGCAGTGAAGGGCGACGAGAAGATACGCAGTATTTT
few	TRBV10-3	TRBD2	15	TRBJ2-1	CATGLAGGTRNEQFF	TGTGCCACAGGACTAGCGGGAGGTACTAGGAATGAGCAGTTCTTC
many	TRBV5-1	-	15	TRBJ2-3	CASSSQGVQSDTQYF	TGCGCCAGCAGCTCCCAGGGTGTTCAGTCGGATACGCAGTATTTT
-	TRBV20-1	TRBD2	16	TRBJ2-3	CSAKGLAGPSTDTQYF	TGCAGTGCTAAGGGGCTAGCGGGACCTAGCACAGATACGCAGTATTTT
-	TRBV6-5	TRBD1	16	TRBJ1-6	CASSLTGMVLNSPLHF	TGTGCCAGCAGTTTGACAGGGATGGTCCTTAATTCACCCCTCCACTTT
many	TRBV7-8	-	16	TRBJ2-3	CASTPGAGRFTDTQYF	TGTGCCAGCACCCCTGGGGCGGGGCGATTCACAGATACGCAGTATTTT
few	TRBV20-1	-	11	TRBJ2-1	CSASLKDEQFF	TGCAGTGCTAGTTTGAAGGATGAGCAGTTCTTC
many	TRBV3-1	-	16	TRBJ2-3	CASSKGGGVYTDTQYF	TGTGCCAGCAGCAAAGGGGGCGGGGTTTACACAGATACGCAGTATTTT
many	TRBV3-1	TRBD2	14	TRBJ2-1	CASSRGLEANEQFF	TGTGCCAGCAGCCGAGGACTAGAAGCCAATGAGCAGTTCTTC
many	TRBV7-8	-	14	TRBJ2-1	CASSHSRTPSEQFF	TGTGCCAGCAGCCATAGCCGGACCCCCAGCGAGCAGTTCTTC